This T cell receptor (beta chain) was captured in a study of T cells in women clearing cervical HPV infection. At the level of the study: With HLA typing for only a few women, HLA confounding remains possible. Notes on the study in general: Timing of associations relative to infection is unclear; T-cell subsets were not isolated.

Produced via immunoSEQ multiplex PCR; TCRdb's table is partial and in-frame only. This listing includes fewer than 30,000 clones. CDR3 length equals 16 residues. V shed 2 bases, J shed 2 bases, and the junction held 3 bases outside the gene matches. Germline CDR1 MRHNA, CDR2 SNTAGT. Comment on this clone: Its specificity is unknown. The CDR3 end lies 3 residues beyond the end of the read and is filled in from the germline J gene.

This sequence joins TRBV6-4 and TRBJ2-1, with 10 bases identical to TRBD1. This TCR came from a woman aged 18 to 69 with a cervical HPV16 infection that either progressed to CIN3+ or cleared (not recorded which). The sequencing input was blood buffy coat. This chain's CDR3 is CASSDTGQGTYNEQFF. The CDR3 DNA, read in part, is TGTGCCAGCAGTGACACGGGACAGGGGACCTACAATGAG.